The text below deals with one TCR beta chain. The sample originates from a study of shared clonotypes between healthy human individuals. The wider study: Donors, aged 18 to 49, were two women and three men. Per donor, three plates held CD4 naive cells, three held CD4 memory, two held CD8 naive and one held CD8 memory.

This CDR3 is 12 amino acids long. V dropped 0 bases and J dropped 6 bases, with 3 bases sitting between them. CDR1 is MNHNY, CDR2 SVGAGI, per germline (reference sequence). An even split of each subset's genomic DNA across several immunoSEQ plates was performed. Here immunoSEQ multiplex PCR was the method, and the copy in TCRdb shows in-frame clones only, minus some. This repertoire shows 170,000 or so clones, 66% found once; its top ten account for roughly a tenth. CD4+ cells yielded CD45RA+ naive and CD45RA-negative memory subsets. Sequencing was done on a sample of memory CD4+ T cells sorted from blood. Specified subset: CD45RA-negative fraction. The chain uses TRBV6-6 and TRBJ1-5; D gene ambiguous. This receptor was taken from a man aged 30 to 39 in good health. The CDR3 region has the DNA TGTGCCAGCAGTTACTCAGGTCAGCCCCAGCATTTT. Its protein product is CASSYSGQPQHF.